This T cell receptor (beta chain) derives from a study of T cell repertoires in cytomegalovirus infection. Study-level information: Both recently identified HLA-C-restricted and well-studied HLA-B-restricted CMV epitopes were used in the study. Based on public TCR beta signatures, there were indications of CMV infection and of a matching HLA type.

Germline loops: CDR1 MNHNY, CDR2 SVGAGI (reference sequence). Trimming pared 0 bases from V and 5 bases from J, leaving 10 bases between. The CDR3 contains 14 residues. This clonotype came up a few times. Its antigen is not known. MiXCR was run by TCRdb on the reads, yielding one entry per CDR3 protein. The profile covers hundreds of thousands of distinct CDR3 sequences, with around a third appearing a single time and 18% taken by the ten largest. This TCR came from a human donor in good health (CMV status not recorded). Some clones in this sample may be carry-over from other donors' samples. Here the sequenced sample was cultured PBMCs, taken from culture after CMV antigen stimulation. V is TRBV6-6 and J is TRBJ1-1; D not resolved. The CDR3 DNA reads as TGTGCCAGCAGTTACTCGAATCCGGGGACTGAAGCTTTCTTT. Encoded protein: CASSYSNPGTEAFF.